A selection of T cell receptor beta chains follows, all from one sample in a study of human T cells and chemical hapten exposure. A single record per CDR3 protein comes from TCRdb applying MiXCR to the RACE reads. Altogether 50,000 to 65,000 distinct CDR3 sequences are present, roughly 8.8% being singletons, with the ten largest covering 11% to 15%. Source: whole blood, taken in connection with sensitization to the hapten diphenylcyclopropenone (DPC). The receptors were sampled from a woman between 35 and 50 years old with alopecia areata. Some clones in this sample may be carry-over from other donors' samples. Each CDR3 is given with its conserved first and last residue. D genes are given only for firm matches. Expanded clones get a size class; other rows say once, few or many, or leave the size out.

j_call,v_call,clone_size,cdr3_length,d_call,cdr3_nt,cdr3_aa
TRBJ2-7,TRBV7-9,few,13,NA,TGTGCCAGCAGCCTCGACAGTGAAGGCGAGCAGTACTTC,CASSLDSEGEQYF
TRBJ2-7,TRBV10-3,NA,13,NA,TGTGCCATCAGTGAGGCAGTCTCCTACGAGCAGTACTTC,CAISEAVSYEQYF
TRBJ1-6,TRBV15,many,19,NA,TGTGCCACCAGCAGAGACCCGTTGGCGTTGCCACGAGTTCATTCACCCCTCCACTTT,CATSRDPLALPRVHSPLHF
TRBJ2-7,TRBV29-1,many,13,NA,TGCAGCGTTGAGGCAGAGAGCTCCTACGAGCAGTACTTC,CSVEAESSYEQYF
TRBJ1-5,TRBV7-8,many,15,NA,TGTGCCAGCAGCTTAGGGGCAGGGCGCAATCAGCCCCAGCATTTT,CASSLGAGRNQPQHF
TRBJ2-7,TRBV9,once,16,TRBD1,TGTGCCAGCAGCGTAGGTGAAGAGACAGGGGGCTACGAGCAGTACTTC,CASSVGEETGGYEQYF
TRBJ2-1,TRBV9,few,14,NA,TGTGCCAGCAGCGTAGACGCCTCCTACAATGAGCAGTTCTTC,CASSVDASYNEQFF
TRBJ2-7,TRBV12-3/TRBV12-4,many,14,TRBD1,TGTGCCAGCAGTGAACAGGGGTTCAGCTACGAGCAGTACTTC,CASSEQGFSYEQYF
TRBJ2-7,TRBV6-2/TRBV6-3,few,16,NA,TGTGCCAGCAGTTACCCCCTGCGGGGGCTAACCTACGAGCAGTACTTC,CASSYPLRGLTYEQYF
TRBJ2-7,TRBV7-9,few,15,NA,TGTGCCAGCAGCTTAGCAGGGACTGCGTACTACGAGCAGTACTTC,CASSLAGTAYYEQYF
TRBJ1-2,TRBV3-1,few,11,NA,TGTGCCAGCAGCCGGCAGCATGGCTACACCTTC,CASSRQHGYTF
TRBJ2-1,TRBV6-6,few,17,TRBD1,TGTGCCAGCAGTTACTGGGGGGGGACAGGGGATTACAATGAGCAGTTCTTC,CASSYWGGTGDYNEQFF
TRBJ2-1,TRBV9,many,16,NA,TGTGCCAGCAGCGTAGGTTCCGGGGGCTCCTACAATGAGCAGTTCTTC,CASSVGSGGSYNEQFF
TRBJ2-5,TRBV4-1,many,14,NA,TGCGCCAGCAGCCAAGACCATAGTGGGGAGACCCAGTACTTC,CASSQDHSGETQYF
TRBJ1-5,TRBV4-2,many,16,NA,TGTGCCAGCAGGGCCCCGGGCCGGATGAGGAATCAGCCCCAGCATTTT,CASRAPGRMRNQPQHF
TRBJ1-1,TRBV11-2,NA,14,NA,TGTGCCAGCAGCGTCGACGGCTCGAACACTGAAGCTTTCTTT,CASSVDGSNTEAFF
TRBJ1-6,TRBV4-3,NA,16,NA,TGCGCCAGCAGCCAAGATCGGGGATCTCCCAGGTCACCCCTCCACTTT,CASSQDRGSPRSPLHF
TRBJ1-5,TRBV12-3/TRBV12-4,NA,15,TRBD1,TGTGCCAGCAGTTCCGGACAGGGAGATGTTCAGCCCCAGCATTTT,CASSSGQGDVQPQHF
TRBJ2-5,TRBV2,many,12,NA,TGTGCCAGCAGTCGCATCGAAGAGACCCAGTACTTC,CASSRIEETQYF
TRBJ2-6,TRBV5-4,many,16,TRBD2,TGTGCCAGCAGCTTGACGCGGGGGGCTGGGGCCAACGTCCTGACTTTC,CASSLTRGAGANVLTF
TRBJ1-2,TRBV20-1,NA,12,NA,TGCAGTGCTATGGCGTCAGACTATGGCTACACCTTC,CSAMASDYGYTF
TRBJ2-1,TRBV6-5,NA,14,TRBD1,TGTGCCAGCAGTTACGGCAGGGGGTACAATGAGCAGTTCTTC,CASSYGRGYNEQFF
TRBJ2-3,TRBV5-5,NA,13,NA,TGTGCCAGCAGCTTGGTCGGCACAGATACGCAGTATTTT,CASSLVGTDTQYF
TRBJ1-6,TRBV14,NA,15,NA,TGTGCCAGCAACCCCAATACAGGTCGAAATTCACCCCTCCACTTT,CASNPNTGRNSPLHF
TRBJ2-3,TRBV29-1,many,12,NA,TGCAGCGACACCCCTAGTCCCGATACGCAGTATTTT,CSDTPSPDTQYF